What follows describes a single TCR beta chain. Germline CDR1 is SGHTA and CDR2 is FQGNSA. Trimming stripped 5 bases from V and 4 bases from J, with 18 bases between. CDR3 length: 17 amino acids. This sample stems from a study of T cells in Graves' hyperthyroidism and ophthalmopathy. Uncontrolled infection, other autoimmune disease, pregnancy and lactation each barred patients from inclusion. Fresh peripheral blood, about 9.3 ml, yielded the PBMCs. Amplified TCR beta CDR3 regions came from RNA transcripts. First-round RT-PCR with HTBI primers amplified the TCR CDR3 region. TCRdb itself ran the multiplex PCR reads through MiXCR, one entry per CDR3 protein. Of more than 550,000 distinct CDR3 sequences listed, 17% are singletons.

Material for sequencing was blood. The sequence was collected from a man aged 45-65 years with Graves' hyperthyroidism. The V call is TRBV7-2, the J call TRBJ1-6; D is unresolved. CDR3 amino acids: CASSEHTVRSYNSPLHF. CDR3 bases: TGTGCCAGCAGCGAACACACGGTTAGGTCGTATAATTCACCCCTCCACTTT.